A single sample is the source of the 2 T cell receptor beta chains below, sequenced in a study of T-cell memory formation after mild COVID-19. MiXCR was run by TCRdb on the 5' RACE reads, yielding one entry per CDR3 protein. The table has 500,000 to 600,000 distinct CDR3 sequences, approximately 19% seen once. The sequencing input was PBMCs or a T cell subset sorted from them (not recorded which). Source of these receptors: an adult woman who had mild COVID-19 (a few samples of this study predate the infection). Cell type and time point are not known.

V gene TRBV6-1 combines with J gene TRBJ2-7; D ambiguous. Germline V lookup: CDR1 MNHNS, CDR2 SASEGT. This CDR3 has 11 amino acids. The CDR3 sequence is CASREAYEQYV. In DNA form, the CDR3 reads TGTGCCAGCCGTGAAGCCTACGAGCAGTACGTC.

The genes are TRBV9 and TRBJ2-5; TRBD2 matches 7 bases. Germline V CDR1 and CDR2: SGDLS, YYNGEE. The CDR3 has 15 amino acids. V lost 0 bases and J lost 2; bases outside the gene matches: 4. The CDR3 spells CASSVATGLQETQYF. CDR3 coding DNA: TGTGCCAGCAGCGTAGCTACGGGACTACAAGAGACCCAGTACTTC.